This entry lists 31 T cell receptor beta chains sequenced from one sample in a study of cytomegalovirus exposure and HLA in healthy donors. PCR amplification relied on 60 Vbeta primers (plus 13 Jbeta primers). The assay was immunoSEQ multiplex PCR, and TCRdb's table has in-frame clones only and misses some. The sample holds some 120,000 clones, over 60% seen once. The source material was PBMCs. These TCRs come from a woman in her sixties or seventies in good health and CMV-seropositive.

The genes are TRBV6-5 and TRBJ2-3, with a tentative D call TRBD1 (6 bases). V was pared by 2 bases and J by 6 bases, with 15 bases between. This CDR3 spans 15 amino acids. The V gene's germline CDR1 is MNHEY and CDR2 SVGAGI. The CDR3 sequence is CASSYTTLQGDTQYF. As DNA, the CDR3 is TGTGCCAGCAGTTACACAACCCTACAGGGTGATACGCAGTATTTT.

V usage is TRBV2 and J usage is TRBJ2-3; 15 nucleotides align to TRBD2. After removal of 7 bases from V and 0 bases from J, the junction contained 5 bases not matched to a gene. The CDR3 is 17 amino acids. Germline CDR1 is SNHLY and CDR2 is FYNNEI. Here the CDR3 reads CASIGLAGGQSTDTQYF. CDR3 sequence (DNA): TGTGCCAGCATTGGACTAGCGGGGGGGCAAAGCACAGATACGCAGTATTTT.

The chain couples TRBV10-3 to TRBJ1-5; possible D gene TRBD1, 6 bases. The germline V gene encodes CDR1 ENHRY and CDR2 SYGVKD. This CDR3 has 14 amino acids. Trimming left V 2 bases short and J 3 bases short, with 8 bases between. In DNA, the CDR3 is TGTGCCATCAGTGAGGGACAGTCCAATCAGCCCCAGCATTTT. This gives the protein CAISEGQSNQPQHF.

Only a few counts were recorded for this clone. The chain is built from TRBV7-2 and TRBJ2-3, with 8 bases fitting TRBD1. Per germline, CDR1 SGHTA and CDR2 FQGNSA. Trimming took 5 bases from V and 4 from J; bases not matched to a gene: 5. This CDR3 is 14 amino acids long. The CDR3 DNA is TGTGCCAGCAGCCTCGGGACAGGAGCAGATACGCAGTATTTT. Translating gives CASSLGTGADTQYF. Looking up the rest from reference TRBV7-2 and TRBJ2-3 gives the full variable domain: GAGVSQSPSNKVTEKGKDVELRCDPISGHTALYWYRQSLGQGLEFLIYFQGNSAPDKSGLPSDRFSAERTGGSVSTLTIQRTQQEDSAVYLCASSLGTGADTQYFGPGTRLTVL.

The genes are TRBV7-2 and TRBJ2-5; weak D call: TRBD1 (6 bases). There are 18 residues in the CDR3. V lost 0 bases to trimming and J lost 7 bases, with 24 bases between them. Germline lookup yields CDR1 SGHTA and CDR2 FQGNSA. The CDR3 coding sequence is TGTGCCAGCAGCTTAGCGGGACCGATAAAAACAGGGCTTGGGACCCAGTACTTC. Amino acid sequence: CASSLAGPIKTGLGTQYF.

DNA for the CDR3: TGTGCCAGCAGTCCTCTGACATTTGGATACGAGCAGTACTTC. As protein: CASSPLTFGYEQYF. The genes are TRBV27 and TRBJ2-5; D ambiguous. Matching the DNA end better, TRBJ2-7 makes the J call doubtful. There are 14 residues in the CDR3. Germline CDR1 is MNHEY and CDR2 is SMNVEV (reference sequence).

This clone was found a few times. The rearrangement joins TRBV14 to TRBJ1-3; TRBD1 agrees at 7 bases. The J segment lost 0 bases and the V segment lost 1 base, leaving 3 bases of the junction unmatched. Per germline, CDR1 SGHDN and CDR2 FVKESK. This CDR3 contains 16 residues. The DNA of the CDR3 is TGTGCCAGCAGCCAAGGGACAGGAAACTCTGGAAACACCATATATTTT. Translation: CASSQGTGNSGNTIYF.

The chain joins TRBV10-3 to TRBJ2-7, with 9 bases matching TRBD1. The length of the CDR3 is 14 residues. Losses at the gene ends were 8 bases for V and 3 bases for J; bases not matched to a gene: 8. Germline-derived CDR1 and CDR2 are ENHRY and SYGVKD. DNA of the CDR3: TGTGCCATCGGCGGGACAGGGTCGGGCTACGAGCAGTACTTC. This gives the protein CAIGGTGSGYEQYF.

The V and J genes are TRBV30 and TRBJ2-6; TRBD2 is a possible D gene (6 bases). The CDR3 has 17 residues. Trimming stripped 0 bases from V and 0 bases from J, with 12 bases between. CDR1 is GTSNPN and CDR2 is SVGIG in the germline V gene (reference sequence). CDR3 sequence (DNA): TGTGCCTGGAGTGTAATACTGGGGGGCTCTGGGGCCAACGTCCTGACTTTC. This sequence encodes CAWSVILGGSGANVLTF.

The gene calls are TRBV6-6 and TRBJ2-1, with 8 bases that match TRBD1. The CDR3 totals 16 residues. Germline CDR1 reads MNHNY; CDR2 reads SVGAGI (reference sequence). Trimming cost V 7 bases and J 4 bases; bases outside gene matches: 12. For the CDR3, the DNA is TGTGCCAGCAATAACCCAGGGGGCGCCGGGTACAATGAGCAGTTCTTC. It yields the protein CASNNPGGAGYNEQFF.

This sequence joins TRBV10-3 and TRBJ2-5; possible D gene TRBD2, 6 bases. With 5 bases removed from V and 4 bases from J, the gap between germline ends came to 17 bases. Germline CDR1 is ENHRY and CDR2 is SYGVKD. There are 15 residues in the CDR3. Written as DNA, the CDR3 is TGTGCCATCAGTCAACCCGGGACTGCCGGAGAGACCCAGTACTTC. Its translation is CAISQPGTAGETQYF.

The rearrangement joins TRBV13 to TRBJ2-3; TRBD2 might be the D (5 bases). Trimming removed 2 bases from V and 4 bases from J, with 19 bases in between. Germline CDR1 and CDR2: PRHDT and FYEKMQ (reference sequence). This CDR3 region has 17 residues. CDR3 in amino acids: CASSLSGLLEVADTQYF. In DNA form, the CDR3 reads TGTGCCAGCAGCTTAAGTGGACTCTTGGAGGTCGCAGATACGCAGTATTTT.

The chain is built from TRBV9 and TRBJ2-2; no reliable D call. Per the germline V gene, CDR1 is SGDLS and CDR2 is YYNGEE. The CDR3 contains 14 residues. With 0 bases removed from V and 5 bases from J, the gap between germline ends came to 8 bases. In DNA form, the CDR3 reads TGTGCCAGCAGCGTAGTCCCCACAACCGGGGAGCTGTTTTTT. It codes for CASSVVPTTGELFF.

The gene calls are TRBV10-3 and TRBJ2-5, with D perhaps TRBD2 (6 bases). Germline V CDR1 and CDR2: ENHRY, SYGVKD. V was clipped by 7 bases and J by 1 base, with 13 bases between them. The CDR3 is made up of 14 amino acids. CDR3 sequence (DNA): TGTGCCATCAAAATCGGGGGAACCCAAGAGACCCAGTACTTC. This encodes CAIKIGGTQETQYF.

V gene TRBV29-1 combines with J gene TRBJ2-7, with D hard to call. Germline V gene sequence: CDR1 SQVTM, CDR2 ANQGSEA. The CDR3 has 12 residues. V dropped 3 bases and J dropped 4 bases, with 10 bases sitting between them. CDR3 coding DNA: TGCAGCGTTGAGGTAGAAAAGTACGAGCAGTACTTC. Protein product: CSVEVEKYEQYF.

The chain employs TRBV5-6 and TRBJ2-1; possibly TRBD2 for D (5 bases). V lost 4 bases and J 4 bases, leaving 15 bases between the germline ends. Germline CDR1 reads SGHDT; CDR2 reads YYEEEE. This CDR3 region has 15 residues. CDR3 sequence reads: CASSPPDGEYNEQFF. The CDR3 DNA is TGTGCCAGCAGCCCACCAGACGGGGAGTACAATGAGCAGTTCTTC.

This chain's CDR3 is CASSEGSGTDTQYF. CDR3 nucleotide sequence: TGTGCCAGCAGTGAAGGGAGTGGGACAGATACGCAGTATTTT. This chain uses TRBV25-1 with TRBJ2-3; TRBD2 might be the D (5 bases). CDR1 is MGHDK and CDR2 is SYGVNS in the germline V gene. The length of the CDR3 is 14 residues. V lost 2 bases, J lost 3 bases, and 9 bases lay in between.

This sequence joins TRBV2 and TRBJ1-1; no clear D gene. CDR1 and CDR2 (germline): SNHLY, FYNNEI. V was pared by 2 bases and J by 1 base, with 8 bases between. This CDR3 contains 14 residues. The CDR3 DNA sequence: TGTGCCAGCAGTGAAAGGCAGGAGAACACTGAAGCTTTCTTT. This encodes CASSERQENTEAFF.

This rearrangement joins TRBV6-6 to TRBJ1-2; D uncertain. Trimming cost V 0 bases and J 7 bases, with 12 bases left between them. The germline CDR1 and CDR2 sequences are MNHNY and SVGAGI (reference sequence). The CDR3 contains 14 residues. The CDR3 protein is CASSYSGRSAGYTF. For the CDR3, the DNA is TGTGCCAGCAGTTACTCTGGCAGGTCTGCTGGCTACACCTTC.

The chain links TRBV10-3 to TRBJ2-7; 11 nucleotides agree with TRBD2. The CDR3 contains 14 residues. V lost 6 bases and J lost 0; bases outside the gene matches: 1. Germline CDR1 ENHRY, CDR2 SYGVKD. The CDR3 here is CAIRLAGDSYEQYF. Written as DNA, the CDR3 is TGTGCCATCAGACTAGCGGGGGACTCCTACGAGCAGTACTTC.

This clone was seen once. The chain has TRBV25-1 and TRBJ1-5; TRBD1 agrees at 9 bases. Trimming at V came to 0 bases and at J to 4 bases, leaving 7 bases not matched to a gene. Germline loops: CDR1 MGHDK, CDR2 SYGVNS. There are 17 residues in the CDR3. CDR3 region: CASSEYDTGGENQPQHF. Written as DNA, the CDR3 is TGTGCCAGCAGTGAATACGATACAGGGGGCGAAAATCAGCCCCAGCATTTT.

The chain uses TRBV29-1 and TRBJ2-1; 9 nucleotides match TRBD1. Germline V gene data show CDR1 as SQVTM and CDR2 as ANQGSEA. This CDR3 spans 16 amino acids. The V and J ends lost 7 bases and 14 bases, in that order; junction bases with no gene match: 24. The CDR3 coding sequence is TGCAGCGCCGACTTAATTGGGGACAGGGCTAGGCCCGTGGAGTTCTTC. Its protein product is CSADLIGDRARPVEFF.

V usage is TRBV4-2 and J usage is TRBJ2-2, with 9 nucleotides matching TRBD2. In germline, CDR1 is LGHNA, CDR2 YNFKEQ. CDR3 length: 16 residues. The junction had 7 bases not matched to a gene; V was cut back by 3 bases and J by 5 bases. This chain's CDR3 is CASSQAGTSRTGELFF. CDR3 nucleotide sequence: TGTGCCAGCAGCCAGGCCGGGACTAGCAGGACCGGGGAGCTGTTTTTT.

This chain joins TRBV19 and TRBJ2-5; maybe TRBD2 (5 bases). The germline V gene has CDR1 LNHDA and CDR2 SQIVND (reference sequence). CDR3 size: 15 residues. Between the trimmed V and J ends, which lost 4 bases and 3 bases, there was a span of 15 bases. The CDR3 nucleotides read TGTGCCAGTAGTAACAGCGGCTACAACAAAGAGACCCAGTACTTC. Amino acids: CASSNSGYNKETQYF.

The chain recombines TRBV6-1 with TRBJ1-5, with 7 bases matching TRBD1. Germline values: CDR1 MNHNS, CDR2 SASEGT. The CDR3 extends over 19 amino acids. With 3 bases clipped from V and 0 bases from J, the junction kept 14 bases outside the gene matches. The CDR3 spells CASSDPRYRGVYSNQPQHF. The DNA for the CDR3 is TGTGCCAGCAGTGATCCGAGATACAGGGGCGTTTATAGCAATCAGCCCCAGCATTTT.

This clone was recorded a few times. V and J are TRBV30 and TRBJ1-3, with TRBD1 identical over 8 bases. The ends lost 2 bases at V and 0 bases at J; junction bases unmatched: 6. The CDR3 loop spans 16 amino acids. In germline, CDR1 is GTSNPN, CDR2 SVGIG (reference sequence). The CDR3 here is CAWSPRGRVSGNTIYF. CDR3 sequence (DNA): TGTGCCTGGAGTCCCAGGGGGCGGGTCTCTGGAAACACCATATATTTT.

The chain links TRBV5-1 to TRBJ1-3, with D maybe TRBD1 (5 bases). The CDR3 runs 16 residues. From germline, CDR1 is SGHRS and CDR2 YFSETQ. V dropped 0 bases and J dropped 2 bases, with 12 bases sitting between them. The CDR3: CASSLEDNRPGNTIYF. The CDR3 DNA is TGCGCCAGCAGCTTGGAGGACAACCGTCCTGGAAACACCATATATTTT.

The chain has TRBV6-5 and TRBJ2-6; TRBD2 is a possible D gene (6 bases). The CDR3 totals 14 residues. CDR1 and CDR2 (germline): MNHEY, SVGAGI. V was cut by 5 bases and J by 3 bases, with 8 bases left in between. The CDR3 protein is CASSRLGGANVLTF. The CDR3 nucleotides read TGTGCCAGCAGTAGACTAGGTGGGGCCAACGTCCTGACTTTC.

This clone is a singleton in its sample. This rearrangement joins TRBV5-4 to TRBJ2-1; TRBD2 matches 13 bases. In germline, CDR1 is SGHNT, CDR2 YYREEE (reference sequence). Germline trimming cut 4 bases from V and 4 bases from J; bases unmatched to any gene: 8. The CDR3 consists of 17 residues. CDR3 protein: CASSRGLAGSPYNEQFF. The CDR3 DNA sequence: TGTGCCAGCAGCCGGGGACTAGCGGGGAGTCCTTACAATGAGCAGTTCTTC.

This chain links TRBV9 with TRBJ2-1, with 8 bases aligning to TRBD2. Germline loops: CDR1 SGDLS, CDR2 YYNGEE. J gave up 5 bases and V 6 bases, and 7 bases lay outside the gene matches. The CDR3 loop spans 14 amino acids. In nucleotides, the CDR3 is TGTGCCAGCAACAGCGGGGGAGCAAACAATGAGCAGTTCTTC. This gives the protein CASNSGGANNEQFF.

J is TRBJ1-4 and V is TRBV19; D may be TRBD1 (5 bases). V lost 8 bases, J lost 7 bases, and 20 bases lay in between. CDR1 is LNHDA, CDR2 SQIVND, per germline (reference sequence). CDR3 length: 15 amino acids. DNA for the CDR3: TGTGCCAGTCTACCGGGGAGGGGATCATTTGAAAAACTGTTTTTT. Translating it yields CASLPGRGSFEKLFF. The complete variable domain, with remaining parts taken from reference TRBV19 and TRBJ1-4, reads DGGITQSPKYLFRKEGQNVTLSCEQNLNHDAMYWYRQDPGQGLRLIYYSQIVNDFQKGDIAEGYSVSREKKESFPLTVTSAQKNPTAFYLCASLPGRGSFEKLFFGSGTQLSVL.